Listed below are T cell receptor beta chains from one sample, sequenced in a study of tumor and adjacent non-tumor tissue in lung cancer. Each CDR3 protein is one row after TCRdb ran MiXCR on the multiplex PCR reads. This sample has about 75,000 distinct CDR3 sequences; around 74% occur once, and the top ten carry approximately 12%. Sequenced input: lung tumor tissue. These receptors were obtained from a woman between 45 and 60 years old with non-small cell lung cancer. The CDR3 runs from the conserved cysteine through the conserved F or W. A D gene is named only where the DNA matches it firmly. A clone size is listed for some rows: how often the clone was seen (once, few, many), or a class if it is expanded.

j_gene: TRBJ2-7
d_gene: TRBD1
v_gene: TRBV5-4
abundance: NA
CDR3aa: CASNMGQTYERYF
CDR3nt: TGTGCCAGCAACATGGGACAGACCTACGAGCGGTACTTC

j_gene: TRBJ1-2
d_gene: NA
v_gene: TRBV11-2
abundance: NA
CDR3aa: CASTWTGEGYTF
CDR3nt: TGTGCCAGCACCTGGACGGGAGAAGGCTACACCTTC

j_gene: TRBJ2-1
d_gene: NA
v_gene: TRBV10-1
abundance: NA
CDR3aa: CASQVGGAWQNEHFF
CDR3nt: TGCGCCAGCCAAGTAGGGGGGGCCTGGCAGAATGAGCACTTCTTC

j_gene: TRBJ2-5
d_gene: NA
v_gene: TRBV4-1
abundance: NA
CDR3aa: CACNPLGRESQYF
CDR3nt: TGCGCTTGCAATCCCCTAGGACGGGAGTCCCAGTACTTC

j_gene: TRBJ2-5
d_gene: NA
v_gene: TRBV11-2
abundance: NA
CDR3aa: CASGFRGKETQNF
CDR3nt: TGTGCCAGCGGCTTTAGGGGAAAAGAGACCCAGAACTTC

j_gene: TRBJ1-5
d_gene: TRBD1
v_gene: TRBV6-1
abundance: NA
CDR3aa: CASYPATGGMNNQHQHF
CDR3nt: TGTGCCAGTTATCCGGCGACAGGGGGTATGAACAACCAACACCAGCATTTT

j_gene: TRBJ2-2
d_gene: NA
v_gene: TRBV29-1
abundance: NA
CDR3aa: CSVGRHGDTGELFF
CDR3nt: TGCAGCGTTGGCCGACACGGGGACACCGGGGAGCTATTTTTT

j_gene: TRBJ2-2
d_gene: TRBD2
v_gene: TRBV4-1
abundance: NA
CDR3aa: CAARGAGKSGELFF
CDR3nt: TGCGCAGCTAGAGGAGCGGGGAAGAGCGGGGAGCTGTTTTTT

j_gene: TRBJ2-7
d_gene: TRBD2
v_gene: TRBV6-5
abundance: NA
CDR3aa: CASSPPGGWATEQYF
CDR3nt: TGTGCCAGTAGTCCGCCGGGAGGATGGGCTACGGAGCAGTACTTC

j_gene: TRBJ1-1
d_gene: TRBD1
v_gene: TRBV7-9
abundance: NA
CDR3aa: CASSSGTGMSTEAFF
CDR3nt: TGTGCCAGCAGCTCAGGGACAGGGATGAGCACTGAAGCTTTCTTT

j_gene: TRBJ1-3
d_gene: NA
v_gene: TRBV12-3/TRBV12-4
abundance: NA
CDR3aa: CANTPSFGNTIHF
CDR3nt: TGTGCCAACACCCCCTCCTTTGGAAACACCATACATTTT

j_gene: TRBJ1-2
d_gene: NA
v_gene: TRBV20-1
abundance: many
CDR3aa: CSASPGYGYTF
CDR3nt: TGCAGTGCCAGCCCTGGATATGGCTACACCTTC

j_gene: TRBJ2-5
d_gene: NA
v_gene: TRBV12-3/TRBV12-4
abundance: NA
CDR3aa: CPSKQGTEQEAQYF
CDR3nt: TGTCCCAGCAAACAAGGGACGGAACAAGAGGCCCAGTACTTC

j_gene: TRBJ2-1
d_gene: NA
v_gene: TRBV28
abundance: NA
CDR3aa: CASSPMRDYNEEFF
CDR3nt: TGCGCCAGCAGCCCCATGCGGGATTACAATGAGGAGTTCTTC

j_gene: TRBJ2-7
d_gene: TRBD2
v_gene: TRBV6-5
abundance: once
CDR3aa: CANSYSPSTSGYEQYF
CDR3nt: TGTGCCAATAGTTACTCCCCTTCGACTAGCGGCTACGAGCAGTACTTC

j_gene: TRBJ2-7
d_gene: NA
v_gene: TRBV12-3/TRBV12-4
abundance: once
CDR3aa: CDSTYKRDQYF
CDR3nt: TGTGACAGCACTTACAAGAGGGACCAGTACTTC

j_gene: TRBJ2-7
d_gene: TRBD2
v_gene: TRBV11-2
abundance: NA
CDR3aa: CDSSPLRTSIYEQYF
CDR3nt: TGTGACAGCAGCCCCCTTCGGACTAGCATCTACGAGCAGTACTTC